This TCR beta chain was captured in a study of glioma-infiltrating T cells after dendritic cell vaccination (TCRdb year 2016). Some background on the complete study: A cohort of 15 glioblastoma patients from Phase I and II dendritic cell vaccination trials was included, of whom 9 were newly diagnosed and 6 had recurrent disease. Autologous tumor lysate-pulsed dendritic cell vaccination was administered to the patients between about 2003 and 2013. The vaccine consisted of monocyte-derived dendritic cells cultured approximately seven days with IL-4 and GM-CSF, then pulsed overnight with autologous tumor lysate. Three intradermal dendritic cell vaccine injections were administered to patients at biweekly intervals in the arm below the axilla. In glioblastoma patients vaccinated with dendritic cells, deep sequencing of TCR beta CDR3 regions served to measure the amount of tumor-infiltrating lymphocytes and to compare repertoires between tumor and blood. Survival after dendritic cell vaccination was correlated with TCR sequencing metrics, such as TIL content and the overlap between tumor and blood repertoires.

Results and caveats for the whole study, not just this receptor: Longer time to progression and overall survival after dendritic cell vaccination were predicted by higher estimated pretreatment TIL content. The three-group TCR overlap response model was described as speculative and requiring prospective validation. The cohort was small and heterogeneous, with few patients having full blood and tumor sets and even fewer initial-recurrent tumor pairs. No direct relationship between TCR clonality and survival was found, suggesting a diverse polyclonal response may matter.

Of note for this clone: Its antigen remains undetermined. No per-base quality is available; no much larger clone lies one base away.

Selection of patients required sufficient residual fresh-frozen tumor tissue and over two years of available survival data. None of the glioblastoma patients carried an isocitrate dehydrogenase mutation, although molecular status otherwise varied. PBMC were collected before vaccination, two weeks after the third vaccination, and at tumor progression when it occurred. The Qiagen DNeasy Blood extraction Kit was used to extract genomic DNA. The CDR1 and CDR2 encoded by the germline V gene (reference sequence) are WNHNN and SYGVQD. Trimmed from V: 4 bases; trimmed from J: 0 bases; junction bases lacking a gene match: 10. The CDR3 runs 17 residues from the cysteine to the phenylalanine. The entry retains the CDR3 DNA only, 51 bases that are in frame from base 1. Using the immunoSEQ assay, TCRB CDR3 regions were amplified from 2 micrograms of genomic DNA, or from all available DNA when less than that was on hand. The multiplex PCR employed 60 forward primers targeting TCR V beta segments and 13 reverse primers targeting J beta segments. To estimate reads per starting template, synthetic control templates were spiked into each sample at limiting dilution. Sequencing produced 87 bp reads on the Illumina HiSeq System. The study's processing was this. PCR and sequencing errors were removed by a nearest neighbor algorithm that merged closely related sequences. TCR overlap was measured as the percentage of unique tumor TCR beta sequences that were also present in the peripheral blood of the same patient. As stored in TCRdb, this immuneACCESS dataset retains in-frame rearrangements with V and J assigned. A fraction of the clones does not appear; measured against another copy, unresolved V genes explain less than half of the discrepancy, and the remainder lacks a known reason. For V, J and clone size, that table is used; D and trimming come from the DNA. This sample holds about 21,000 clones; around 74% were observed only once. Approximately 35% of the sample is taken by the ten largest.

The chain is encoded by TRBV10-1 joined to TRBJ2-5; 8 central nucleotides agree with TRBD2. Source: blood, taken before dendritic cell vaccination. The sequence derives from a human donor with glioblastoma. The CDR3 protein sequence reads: CASSGPRTSSDQETQYF. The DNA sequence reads TGCGCCAGCAGTGGACCTCGGACTAGCTCAGACCAAGAGACCCAGTACTTC.